A single sample gave rise to the 25 T cell receptor beta chains below, sequenced in a study of regulatory T cells in long-lasting Graves disease. For TCR beta, libraries came from iRepertoire HTBI primers and Arm-PCR of CDR3 regions. Using its own MiXCR run on the multiplex PCR reads, TCRdb lists one record per CDR3 protein. The sample carries approximately 400,000 distinct CDR3 sequences, less than 25% recorded once. As to time point: persistent/refractory GD, antithyroid drugs over 5 years with positive TRAb. Following extraction of RNA from PBMCs, that RNA was used to make the TCR library. This specimen consisted of peripheral blood mononuclear cells (PBMCs), obtained when the disease was refractory, from a patient treated with antithyroid drugs. These receptors all stem from a female donor with Graves disease.

The sample holds a few counts of this clonotype. V gene TRBV4-2 combines with J gene TRBJ1-4, with D unclear. CDR1 LGHNA and CDR2 YNFKEQ come from the germline V gene. The CDR3 consists of 16 residues. Trimming removed 7 bases at V and 0 bases at J, with 15 bases between. The CDR3 here is CASKPRSGPTNEKLFF. The CDR3 DNA reads TGTGCCAGCAAACCCCGGTCCGGGCCAACTAATGAAAAACTGTTTTTT.

The table lists this clonotype with a few counts. The chain recombines TRBV29-1 with TRBJ2-7; 7 bases align to TRBD1. The germline gives CDR1 SQVTM, CDR2 ANQGSEA. The CDR3 consists of 11 residues. The V gene end was trimmed by 5 bases and the J gene end by 6 bases; junction bases not matched to a gene: 4. This CDR3 reads CSVKQGSEQYF. CDR3 coding DNA: TGCAGCGTTAAACAGGGGTCCGAGCAGTACTTC.

This clonotype was counted between two and nine times. The chain combines TRBV11-1 with TRBJ2-1; D remains unclear. The germline CDR1 and CDR2 sequences are SGHAT and FQDESV (reference sequence). V gave up 4 bases and J gave up 2 bases, with 6 bases separating them. There are 13 residues in the CDR3. The CDR3 nucleotides read TGTGCCAGCAGCTCCCCGCCCTACAATGAGCAGTTCTTC. This gives the protein CASSSPPYNEQFF.

This clonotype was seen only a few times. The chain is built from TRBV7-6 and TRBJ2-5, with 8 bases aligning to TRBD2. V was clipped by 0 bases and J by 5 bases; unmatched bases: 8. CDR1 SGHVS and CDR2 FNYEAQ come from the germline V gene. The length of the CDR3 is 16 residues. The CDR3: CASSLAVAGSFETQYF. The CDR3 coding sequence is TGTGCCAGCAGCTTAGCGGTAGCGGGATCATTTGAGACCCAGTACTTC.

This clonotype appeared a few times. The chain links TRBV6-1 to TRBJ1-2; D gene uncertain. V lost 6 bases and J lost 1, with 6 bases in between. Per the germline V gene, CDR1 is MNHNS and CDR2 is SASEGT. CDR3 length: 12 residues. The CDR3 region is CASSKVNYGYTF. The CDR3 DNA sequence: TGTGCCAGCAGCAAGGTTAACTATGGCTACACCTTC.

The rearrangement links TRBV7-9 to TRBJ1-1; weak D call: TRBD1 (5 bases). Germline CDR1 is SEHNR and CDR2 is FQNEAQ (reference sequence). Trimming cost V 4 bases and J 8 bases, with 14 bases left between them. CDR3 length: 13 residues. CDR3 protein: CASSYPGVEEAFF. CDR3 in DNA: TGTGCCAGCAGCTATCCGGGGGTGGAAGAAGCTTTCTTT.

The chain joins TRBV27 to TRBJ2-1; 7 nucleotides line up with TRBD1. Germline loops: CDR1 MNHEY, CDR2 SMNVEV (reference sequence). Trimming removed 2 bases from V and 2 bases from J; junction bases left unmatched: 6. The CDR3 loop spans 16 amino acids. CDR3 in amino acids: CASSLEPRGPYNEQFF. The CDR3 bases are TGTGCCAGCAGTTTAGAACCTAGGGGGCCCTACAATGAGCAGTTCTTC.

The V call is TRBV6-1, the J call TRBJ1-1, with 8 nucleotides matching TRBD1. The CDR3 extends over 16 amino acids. Per the germline V gene, CDR1 is MNHNS and CDR2 is SASEGT. J lost 1 base, V lost 5 bases, and 9 bases had no gene match. In nucleotides, the CDR3 is TGTGCCAGCAGTCATGACTGGACAGGGCAGAACACTGAAGCTTTCTTT. Encoded protein: CASSHDWTGQNTEAFF.

The chain links TRBV5-4 to TRBJ1-1, with a weak D call TRBD1 (6 bases). V gave up 4 bases and J gave up 0 bases, with 16 bases separating them. Per the germline V gene, CDR1 is SGHNT and CDR2 is YYREEE (reference sequence). The CDR3 consists of 16 residues. Written as DNA, the CDR3 is TGTGCCAGCAGCCCTGGGTGGGGGGGCATGAACACTGAAGCTTTCTTT. It encodes CASSPGWGGMNTEAFF.

The V and J genes are TRBV19 and TRBJ2-2; D is possibly TRBD1 (6 bases). Germline V gives CDR1 LNHDA, CDR2 SQIVND (reference sequence). Trimming shortened V by 6 bases and J by 5 bases, and 13 bases separated the two germline ends. The CDR3 loop spans 14 amino acids. The CDR3 loop reads CASSIIQGTGELFF. The CDR3 DNA reads as TGTGCCAGTAGCATCATACAGGGAACCGGGGAGCTGTTTTTT.

The chain links TRBV19 to TRBJ1-1; D is undetermined. Germline V CDR1 and CDR2: LNHDA, SQIVND (reference sequence). Trimming removed 7 bases at V and 2 bases at J, with 11 bases between. CDR3 length equals 13 residues. This CDR3 is CASTLGFNTEAFF. The CDR3 DNA sequence: TGTGCCAGTACCCTTGGTTTCAACACTGAAGCTTTCTTT.

In this sample, this clonotype turned up many times. CDR3 in amino acids: CASSPPNDRVGYTF. CDR3 DNA: TGTGCCAGCTCACCACCTAACGACAGGGTTGGCTACACCTTC. The chain carries TRBV18 and TRBJ1-2; 7 bases fit TRBD1. The CDR3 is 14 residues long. V lost 0 bases and J lost 7; bases outside the gene matches: 5. Germline V CDR1 and CDR2: KGHSH, LQKENI.

The chain has TRBV25-1 and TRBJ1-5, with TRBD1 as a possible D gene (6 bases). Germline V gene sequence: CDR1 MGHDK, CDR2 SYGVNS. Trimming left V 11 bases short and J 0 bases short, with 32 bases between. This CDR3 is built from 20 residues. The CDR3 DNA reads as TGTGCCCCGCAGAGGCAGGGGAGTCCCACTCGATCGAATAGCAATCAGCCCCAGCATTTT. Translation: CAPQRQGSPTRSNSNQPQHF.

This clonotype came up many times. V gene TRBV20-1 combines with J gene TRBJ1-5; 10 bases match TRBD1. Germline V gene sequence: CDR1 DFQATT, CDR2 SNEGSKA (reference sequence). CDR3 length: 13 residues. Germline trimming cut 6 bases from V and 7 bases from J; bases unmatched to any gene: 6. The CDR3 loop reads CSAAGQGGQPQHF. In DNA form, the CDR3 reads TGCAGTGCCGCAGGACAGGGGGGCCAGCCCCAGCATTTT.

This clonotype was detected ten times or more. The V call is TRBV6-5, the J call TRBJ1-2; unclear D gene. Germline V lookup: CDR1 MNHEY, CDR2 SVGAGI. V lost 0 bases, J lost 6 bases, and 5 bases lay in between. The CDR3 contains 12 residues. The CDR3 is CASSYSRDGYTF. The DNA of the CDR3 is TGTGCCAGCAGTTACTCCAGAGATGGCTACACCTTC.

V usage is TRBV12-3 or TRBV12-4 and J usage is TRBJ2-5; a possible D gene is TRBD1 (6 bases). There are 12 residues in the CDR3. V was trimmed by 6 bases and J by 9 bases, leaving 14 bases between them. The chain's CDR3 is CASSSGTTSQYF. The CDR3 nucleotides read TGTGCCAGCAGCTCCGGGACAACTTCCCAGTACTTC.

This rearrangement joins TRBV4-3 to TRBJ1-4; a weak D match, TRBD1 (5 bases). In germline, CDR1 is LGHNA, CDR2 YSLEER. V shed 0 bases and J shed 3 bases, with 11 bases lying between them. The CDR3 is made up of 16 amino acids. The CDR3 nucleotides are TGCGCCAGCAGCCAAGATCTCAGGGACCCTAATGAAAAACTGTTTTTT. Its protein product is CASSQDLRDPNEKLFF.

The V gene is TRBV20-1, the J gene TRBJ2-7, with TRBD2 matching 11 bases. Germline CDR1 reads DFQATT; CDR2 reads SNEGSKA (reference sequence). V shed 4 bases, J shed 6 bases, and the junction held 17 bases outside the gene matches. The CDR3 extends over 17 amino acids. The CDR3 DNA sequence: TGCAGTGCTACAACTAGCGGGAGTGTCTCCCCCCAGGCCGAGCAGTACTTC. It codes for CSATTSGSVSPQAEQYF.

The J gene is TRBJ2-1, the V gene TRBV6-1; perhaps TRBD1 as D (5 bases). The germline V gene has CDR1 MNHNS and CDR2 SASEGT. The germline V and J ends were trimmed by 3 bases and 2 bases, with 17 bases remaining between them. The CDR3 sequence is 17 residues long. The CDR3 region is CASSDLWGPTTYNEQFF. In DNA, the CDR3 is TGTGCCAGCAGTGATCTCTGGGGCCCGACAACCTACAATGAGCAGTTCTTC.

Comment on this clonotype: At one of its ends the junction is not consistent with the germline gene, which may arise from a read error. The CDR3 DNA follows: TGCGCCAGCAGCTCAACCTACAGGGTTGGGGGCTCCTGCGAGCAGTACTTC. This sequence encodes CASSSTYRVGGSCEQYF. This rearrangement joins TRBV5-1 to TRBJ2-7; a weak D match, TRBD1 (6 bases). CDR1 and CDR2 from the germline V gene are SGHRS and YFSETQ. The CDR3 consists of 17 residues.

This clonotype has at least ten counts. This chain links TRBV12-3 or TRBV12-4 with TRBJ1-2; D might be TRBD1 (6 bases). There are 14 residues in the CDR3. Between the trimmed V and J ends, which lost 6 bases and 1 base, there was a span of 12 bases. The CDR3 DNA reads TGTGCCAGCAGGAAGGAGGGGGATAACTATGGCTACACCTTC. This encodes CASRKEGDNYGYTF.

This clonotype was picked up many times. The gene calls are TRBV28 and TRBJ2-7, with TRBD2 identical over 13 bases. The junction had 4 bases not matched to a gene; V was cut back by 6 bases and J by 2 bases. Germline-derived CDR1 and CDR2 are MDHEN and SYDVKM. The CDR3 spans 15 residues. The CDR3 sequence: CASRPTSGGAYEQYF. The DNA for the CDR3 is TGTGCCAGCAGACCAACTAGCGGGGGGGCCTACGAGCAGTACTTC. The full variable domain, its missing parts supplied by reference TRBV28 and TRBJ2-7, is DVKVTQSSRYLVKRTGEKVFLECVQDMDHENMFWYRQDPGLGLRLIYFSYDVKMKEKGDIPEGYSVSREKKERFSLILESASTNQTSMYLCASRPTSGGAYEQYFGPGTRLTVT.

This clonotype was found many times. The V call is TRBV20-1, the J call TRBJ2-5; D possibly matches TRBD1 or TRBD2 (5 bases each). Germline V gene lookup returns CDR1 DFQATT and CDR2 SNEGSKA (reference sequence). The CDR3 contains 14 residues. V lost 7 bases and J lost 2, with 17 bases in between. The CDR3 region has the DNA TGCAGTGGTCTCGGGGCCGGGCCGCAAGAGACCCAGTACTTC. Encoded protein: CSGLGAGPQETQYF.

Of note for this clonotype: This could be a read error, since a much larger clone is one nucleotide away. J is TRBJ2-7 and V is TRBV7-8, with D possibly being TRBD2 (5 bases). This CDR3 spans 14 amino acids. Germline V gene sequence: CDR1 SGHVS, CDR2 FQNEAQ. The CDR3: CAGSLASSGYEQYF. CDR3 coding DNA: TGTGCCGGCAGCTTAGCGTCGTCGGGATACGAGCAGTACTTC.

This clonotype was detected only a few times. The chain combines TRBV19 with TRBJ2-5; D may be TRBD1 or TRBD2 (6 bases each). Germline V gives CDR1 LNHDA, CDR2 SQIVND (reference sequence). The CDR3 covers 14 residues. V was cut by 7 bases and J by 4 bases, with 16 bases left in between. CDR3 in amino acids: CASKDRWGAETQYF. In DNA, the CDR3 is TGTGCCAGTAAAGACAGGTGGGGGGCAGAGACCCAGTACTTC.